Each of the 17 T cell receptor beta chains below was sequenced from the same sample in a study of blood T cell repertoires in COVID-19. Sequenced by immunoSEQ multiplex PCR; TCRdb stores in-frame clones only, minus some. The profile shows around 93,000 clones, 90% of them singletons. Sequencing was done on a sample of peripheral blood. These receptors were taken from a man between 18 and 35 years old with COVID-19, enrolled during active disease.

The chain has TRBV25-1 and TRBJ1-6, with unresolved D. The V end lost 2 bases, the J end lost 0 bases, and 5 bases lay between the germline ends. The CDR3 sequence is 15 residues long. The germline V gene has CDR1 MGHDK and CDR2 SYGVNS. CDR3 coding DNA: TGTGCCAGCAGTGAAAGAGGCTCCTATAATTCACCCCTCCACTTT. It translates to CASSERGSYNSPLHF. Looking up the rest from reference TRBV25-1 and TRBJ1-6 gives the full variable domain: EADIYQTPRYLVIGTGKKITLECSQTMGHDKMYWYQQDPGMELHLIHYSYGVNSTEKGDLSSESTVSRIRTEHFPLTLESARPSHTSQYLCASSERGSYNSPLHFGNGTRLTVT.

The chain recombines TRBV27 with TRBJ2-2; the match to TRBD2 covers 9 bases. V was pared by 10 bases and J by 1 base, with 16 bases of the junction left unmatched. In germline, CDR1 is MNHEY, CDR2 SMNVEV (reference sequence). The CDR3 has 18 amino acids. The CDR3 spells CATEIPGGRDQNTGELFF. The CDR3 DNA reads TGTGCCACAGAAATCCCCGGCGGGAGGGATCAGAACACCGGGGAGCTGTTTTTT.

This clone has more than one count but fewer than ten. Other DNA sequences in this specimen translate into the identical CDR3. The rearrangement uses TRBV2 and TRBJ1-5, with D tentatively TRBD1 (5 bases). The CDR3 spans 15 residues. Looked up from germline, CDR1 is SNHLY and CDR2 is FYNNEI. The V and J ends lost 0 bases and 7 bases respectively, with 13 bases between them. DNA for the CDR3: TGTGCCAGCAGTGAAGCGCGAGGGGCGGGACAGCCCCAGCATTTT. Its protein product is CASSEARGAGQPQHF. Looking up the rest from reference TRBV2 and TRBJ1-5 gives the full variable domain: EPEVTQTPSHQVTQMGQEVILRCVPISNHLYFYWYRQILGQKVEFLVSFYNNEISEKSEIFDDQFSVERPDGSNFTLKIRSTKLEDSAMYFCASSEARGAGQPQHFGDGTRLSIL.

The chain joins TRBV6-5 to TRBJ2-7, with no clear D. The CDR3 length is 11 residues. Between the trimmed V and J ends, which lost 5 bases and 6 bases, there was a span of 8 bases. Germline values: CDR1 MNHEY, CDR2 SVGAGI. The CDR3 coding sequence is TGTGCCAGCAGTATACACACCGAGCAGTACTTC. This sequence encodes CASSIHTEQYF.

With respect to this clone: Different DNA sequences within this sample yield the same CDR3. Here the CDR3 reads CASSYVGGGYTF. The CDR3 coding sequence is TGTGCCAGCAGTTACGTCGGGGGAGGCTACACCTTC. J is TRBJ1-2 and V is TRBV6-5; D possibly corresponds to TRBD1 (5 bases). Trimming removed 2 bases at V and 8 bases at J, with 9 bases between. CDR1 and CDR2 (germline): MNHEY, SVGAGI. The CDR3 runs 12 residues.

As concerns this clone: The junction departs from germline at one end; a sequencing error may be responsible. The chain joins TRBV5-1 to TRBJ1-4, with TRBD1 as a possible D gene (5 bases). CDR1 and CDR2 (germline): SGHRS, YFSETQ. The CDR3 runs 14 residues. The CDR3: CASSSGEANEKLLF. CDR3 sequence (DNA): TGCGCCAGCAGCTCGGGGGAGGCTAATGAAAAACTGCTTTTT. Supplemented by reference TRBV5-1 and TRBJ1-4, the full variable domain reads KAGVTQTPRYLIKTRGQQVTLSCSPISGHRSVSWYQQTPGQGLQFLFEYFSETQRNKGNFPGRFSGRQFSNSRSEMNVSTLELGDSALYLCASSSGEANEKLLFGSGTQLSVL.

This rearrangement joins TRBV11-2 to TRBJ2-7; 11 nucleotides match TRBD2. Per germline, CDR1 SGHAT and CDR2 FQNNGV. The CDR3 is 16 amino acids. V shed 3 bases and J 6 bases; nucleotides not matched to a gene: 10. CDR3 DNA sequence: TGTGCCAGCAGCTTCACTAGCGGGAGCCGAGAGCTCGAGCAGTACTTC. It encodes CASSFTSGSRELEQYF.

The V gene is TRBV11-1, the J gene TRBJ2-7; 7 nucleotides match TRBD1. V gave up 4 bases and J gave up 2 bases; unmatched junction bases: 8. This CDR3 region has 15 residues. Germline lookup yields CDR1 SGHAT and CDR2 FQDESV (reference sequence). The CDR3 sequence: CASSSPAGGPYEQYF. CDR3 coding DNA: TGTGCCAGCAGCTCCCCAGCAGGGGGACCCTACGAGCAGTACTTC.

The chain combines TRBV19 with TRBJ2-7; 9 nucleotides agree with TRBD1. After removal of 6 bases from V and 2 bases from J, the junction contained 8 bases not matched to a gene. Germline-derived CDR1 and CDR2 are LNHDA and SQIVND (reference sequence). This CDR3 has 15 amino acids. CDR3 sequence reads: CASRKGQGFPYEQYF. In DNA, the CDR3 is TGTGCCAGTAGAAAGGGACAGGGTTTCCCCTACGAGCAGTACTTC.

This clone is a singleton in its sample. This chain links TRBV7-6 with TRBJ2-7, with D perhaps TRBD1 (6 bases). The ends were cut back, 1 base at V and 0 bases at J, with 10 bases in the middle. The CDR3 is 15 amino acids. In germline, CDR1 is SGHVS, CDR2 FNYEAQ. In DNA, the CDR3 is TGTGCCAGCAGCTTAGGACAGGACTCCTCCTACGAGCAGTACTTC. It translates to CASSLGQDSSYEQYF.

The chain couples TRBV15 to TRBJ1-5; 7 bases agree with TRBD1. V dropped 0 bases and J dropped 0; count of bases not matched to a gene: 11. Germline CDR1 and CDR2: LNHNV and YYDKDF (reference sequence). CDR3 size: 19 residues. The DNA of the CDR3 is TGTGCCACCAGCAGAGACCCTGGGACAGCGGATTATAGCAATCAGCCCCAGCATTTT. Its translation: CATSRDPGTADYSNQPQHF.

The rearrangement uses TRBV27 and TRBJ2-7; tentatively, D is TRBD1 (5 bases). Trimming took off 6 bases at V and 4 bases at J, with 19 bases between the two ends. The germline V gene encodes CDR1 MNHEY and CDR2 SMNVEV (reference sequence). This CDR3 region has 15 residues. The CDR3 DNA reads TGTGCCAGCAGCTTTTTGTCAGGGTCCCCTTACGAGCAGTACTTC. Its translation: CASSFLSGSPYEQYF.

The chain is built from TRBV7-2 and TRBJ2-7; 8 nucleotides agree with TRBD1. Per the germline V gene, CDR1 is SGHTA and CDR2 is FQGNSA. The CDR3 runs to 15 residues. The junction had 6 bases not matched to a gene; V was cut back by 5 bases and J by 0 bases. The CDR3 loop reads CASSRTGGSSYEQYF. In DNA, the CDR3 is TGTGCCAGCAGCCGTACAGGGGGGAGCTCCTACGAGCAGTACTTC.

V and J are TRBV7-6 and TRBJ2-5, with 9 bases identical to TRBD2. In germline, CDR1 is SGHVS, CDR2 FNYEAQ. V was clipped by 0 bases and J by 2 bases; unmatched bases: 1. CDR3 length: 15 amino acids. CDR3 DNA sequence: TGTGCCAGCAGCTTAGCAGCGGGAGGTCAAGAGACCCAGTACTTC. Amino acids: CASSLAAGGQETQYF. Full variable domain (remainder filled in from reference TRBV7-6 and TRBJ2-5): GAGVSQSPRYKVTKRGQDVALRCDPISGHVSLYWYRQALGQGPEFLTYFNYEAQQDKSGLPNDRFSAERPEGSISTLTIQRTEQRDSAMYRCASSLAAGGQETQYFGPGTRLLVL.

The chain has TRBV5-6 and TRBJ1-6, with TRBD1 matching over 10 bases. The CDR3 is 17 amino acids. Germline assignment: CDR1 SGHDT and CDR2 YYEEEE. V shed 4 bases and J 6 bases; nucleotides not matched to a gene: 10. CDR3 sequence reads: CASSPAVTGGFNSPLHF. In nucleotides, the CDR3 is TGTGCCAGCAGCCCTGCAGTGACAGGGGGCTTTAATTCACCCCTCCACTTT.

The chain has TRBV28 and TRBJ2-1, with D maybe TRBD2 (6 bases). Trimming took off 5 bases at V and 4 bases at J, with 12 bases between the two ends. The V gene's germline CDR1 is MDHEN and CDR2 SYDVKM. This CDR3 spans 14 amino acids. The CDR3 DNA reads TGTGCCAGCAGTGGGACTGGTAATTACAATGAGCAGTTCTTC. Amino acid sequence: CASSGTGNYNEQFF.

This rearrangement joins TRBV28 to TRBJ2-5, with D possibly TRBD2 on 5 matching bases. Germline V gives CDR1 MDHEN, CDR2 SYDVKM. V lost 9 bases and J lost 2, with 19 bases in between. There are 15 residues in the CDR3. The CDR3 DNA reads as TGTGCCAGTTGCCCTACTCCGGGGTGGCAAGAGACCCAGTACTTC. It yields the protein CASCPTPGWQETQYF.